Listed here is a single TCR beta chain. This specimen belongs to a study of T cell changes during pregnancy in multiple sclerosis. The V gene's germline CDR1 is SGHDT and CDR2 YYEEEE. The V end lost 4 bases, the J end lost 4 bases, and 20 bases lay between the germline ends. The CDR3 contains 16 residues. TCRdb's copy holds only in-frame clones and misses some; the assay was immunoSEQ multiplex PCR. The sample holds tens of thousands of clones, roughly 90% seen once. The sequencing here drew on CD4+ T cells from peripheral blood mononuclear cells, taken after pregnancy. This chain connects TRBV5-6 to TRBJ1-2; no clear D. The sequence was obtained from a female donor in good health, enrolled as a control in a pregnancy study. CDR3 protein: CASSLLDPPTGYGYTF. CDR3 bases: TGTGCCAGCAGCCTCCTCGACCCGCCAACGGGCTATGGCTACACCTTC.